This T cell receptor beta chain was documented in a study of blood T cell repertoires in COVID-19 (dated by TCRdb to about 2020). With regard to the full study: The collaborator samples originated in the United States, Italy and Spain and spanned the acute and convalescent phases of COVID-19. The prospective study material was composed of cDNA or gDNA derived from T cells, B-cell-depleted T cells, or PBMCs. The dataset comprised deeply sampled blood TCRbeta repertoires from subjects exposed to, actively infected with, or recovered from COVID-19. The repertoires were made available in a free public database intended to serve as a resource for research on the immune response to SARS-CoV-2. Samples were obtained from the ongoing ImmuneRACE study (first 160 participants) and from about 1,300 subjects provided by 6 global collaborators. Sample metadata almost always included a de-identified subject ID, COVID-19 status, age in years and sex. Where available, HLA class I and class II types were taken from metadata supplied by the sample provider and were not determined by assay-based typing. What the research found in general, with its limitations: How much clinical and demographic metadata was included differed by source and by participant, and the metadata was provided uncurated.

TCRbeta CDR3 regions were amplified from genomic DNA by means of the immunoSEQ Assay, a bias-controlled multiplex PCR. As for the original processing: Within the assay, amplification of reference gene primers was used to estimate how many nucleated cells each sample contained. To quantify the absolute abundance of each unique TCRbeta CDR3 rearrangement, sequence reads were collapsed and filtered. For each sample, productive Simpson clonality was calculated by taking the square root of Simpson's diversity index across productive rearrangements. TCRdb provides this immuneACCESS table in a form limited to in-frame rearrangements. Some clones are lacking; in checked studies, under half of them reflect an unresolved V gene, and why the rest are absent is not known. V, J and clone size are taken as reported in that table, and D and trimming were inferred from the DNA itself. The sample data list roughly 97,000 clones, and approximately 85% of these were observed just once. About 4.8% of the sample belongs to the ten largest clones.

About this clone itself: The target of this receptor is not known. Base qualities are not at hand, and no much larger clone is one base apart.

The collaborating institutions used their own protocols to collect whole blood in K2EDTA tubes. For TCRbeta analysis, collaborators shipped samples as frozen whole blood, isolated PBMCs, or DNA extracted from either of those sample types. This clonotype was sampled from a man aged 55 to 70 with acute or convalescent COVID-19. Source material: peripheral blood.

The DNA sequence reads TGTGCCAGTAGCACCCTGCAGGGACAGCAAGAGACCCAGTACTTC. Its product reads: CASSTLQGQQETQYF. Recombination linked TRBV19 to TRBJ2-5; TRBD1 aligns with 7 central bases. For CDR1 and CDR2, the germline V gene (reference sequence) lists LNHDA and SQIVND. Including cysteine and phenylalanine, the CDR3 has 15 amino acids. Only the CDR3 DNA is retained, 45 bases long and in frame from the first base. The germline V and J ends show losses of 6 bases and 2 bases respectively, and no gene match explains 9 bases of the junction.